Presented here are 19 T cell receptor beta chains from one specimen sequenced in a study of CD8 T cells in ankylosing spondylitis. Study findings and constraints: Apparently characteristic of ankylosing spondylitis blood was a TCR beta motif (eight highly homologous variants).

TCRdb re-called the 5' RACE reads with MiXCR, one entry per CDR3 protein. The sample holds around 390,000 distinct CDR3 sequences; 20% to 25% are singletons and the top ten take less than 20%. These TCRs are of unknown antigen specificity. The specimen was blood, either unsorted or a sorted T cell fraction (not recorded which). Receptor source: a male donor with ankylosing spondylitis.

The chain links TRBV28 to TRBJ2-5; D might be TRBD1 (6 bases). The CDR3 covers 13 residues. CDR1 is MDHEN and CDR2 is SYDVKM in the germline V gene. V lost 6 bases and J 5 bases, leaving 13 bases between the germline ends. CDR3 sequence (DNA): TGTGCCAGCAGGAAGACAGGATGGGAGACCCAGTACTTC. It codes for CASRKTGWETQYF. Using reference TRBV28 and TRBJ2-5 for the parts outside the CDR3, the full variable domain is DVKVTQSSRYLVKRTGEKVFLECVQDMDHENMFWYRQDPGLGLRLIYFSYDVKMKEKGDIPEGYSVSREKKERFSLILESASTNQTSMYLCASRKTGWETQYFGPGTRLLVL.

CDR3: CASSLGGAGYNEQFF. The CDR3 DNA follows: TGCGCCAGCAGCTTGGGGGGGGCTGGCTACAATGAGCAGTTCTTC. This sequence joins TRBV5-1 and TRBJ2-1, with D possibly being TRBD1 or TRBD2 (6 bases each). The germline V gene encodes CDR1 SGHRS and CDR2 YFSETQ. The length of the CDR3 is 15 residues. V lost 0 bases to trimming and J lost 3 bases, with 10 bases between them.

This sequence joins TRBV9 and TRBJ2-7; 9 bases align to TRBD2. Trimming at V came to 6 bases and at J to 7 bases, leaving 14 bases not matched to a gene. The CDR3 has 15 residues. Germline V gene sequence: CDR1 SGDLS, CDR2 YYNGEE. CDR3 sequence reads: CASTPGLGGRGEQYF. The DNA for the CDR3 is TGTGCCAGCACCCCTGGCCTGGGCGGGAGGGGAGAGCAGTACTTC.

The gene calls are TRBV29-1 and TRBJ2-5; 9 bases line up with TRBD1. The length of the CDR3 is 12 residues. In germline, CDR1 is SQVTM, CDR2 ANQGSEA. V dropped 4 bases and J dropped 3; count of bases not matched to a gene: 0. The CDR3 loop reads CSVGTGEETQYF. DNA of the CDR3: TGCAGCGTTGGGACAGGGGAAGAGACCCAGTACTTC.

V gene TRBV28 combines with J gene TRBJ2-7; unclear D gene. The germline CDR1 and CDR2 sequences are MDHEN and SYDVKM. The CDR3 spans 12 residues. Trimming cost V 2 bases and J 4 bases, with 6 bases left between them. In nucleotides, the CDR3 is TGTGCCAGCAGTTTAGAGGTTTACGAGCAGTACTTC. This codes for CASSLEVYEQYF.

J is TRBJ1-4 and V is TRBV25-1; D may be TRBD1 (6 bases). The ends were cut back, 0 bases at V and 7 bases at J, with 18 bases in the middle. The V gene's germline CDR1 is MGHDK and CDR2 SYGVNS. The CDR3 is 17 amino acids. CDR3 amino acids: CASSEYRGEQGGEKLFF. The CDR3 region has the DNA TGTGCCAGCAGTGAATATAGGGGGGAACAGGGTGGTGAAAAACTGTTTTTT. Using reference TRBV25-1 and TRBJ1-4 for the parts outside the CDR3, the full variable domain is EADIYQTPRYLVIGTGKKITLECSQTMGHDKMYWYQQDPGMELHLIHYSYGVNSTEKGDLSSESTVSRIRTEHFPLTLESARPSHTSQYLCASSEYRGEQGGEKLFFGSGTQLSVL.

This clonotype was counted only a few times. The CDR3 DNA reads TGTGCCAGCAGTAACGGACAGGGGTGGAATTCACCCCTCCACTTT. This gives the protein CASSNGQGWNSPLHF. The chain recombines TRBV6-5 with TRBJ1-6; 9 bases are a match to TRBD1. This CDR3 spans 15 amino acids. After removal of 5 bases from V and 7 bases from J, the junction contained 6 bases not matched to a gene. Germline V gene data show CDR1 as MNHEY and CDR2 as SVGAGI.

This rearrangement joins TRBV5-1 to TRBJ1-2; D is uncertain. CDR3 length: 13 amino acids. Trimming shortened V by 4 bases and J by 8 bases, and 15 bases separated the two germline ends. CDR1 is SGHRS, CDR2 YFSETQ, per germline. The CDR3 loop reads CASSLTQGRGYTF. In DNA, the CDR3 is TGCGCCAGCAGCCTAACGCAAGGCCGGGGCTACACCTTC.

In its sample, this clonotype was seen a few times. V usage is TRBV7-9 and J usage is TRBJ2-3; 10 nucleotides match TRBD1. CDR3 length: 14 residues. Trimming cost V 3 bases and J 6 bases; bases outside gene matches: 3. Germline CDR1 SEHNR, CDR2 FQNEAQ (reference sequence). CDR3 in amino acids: CASSFGGQGDTQYF. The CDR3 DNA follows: TGTGCCAGCAGCTTCGGGGGACAGGGGGATACGCAGTATTTT.

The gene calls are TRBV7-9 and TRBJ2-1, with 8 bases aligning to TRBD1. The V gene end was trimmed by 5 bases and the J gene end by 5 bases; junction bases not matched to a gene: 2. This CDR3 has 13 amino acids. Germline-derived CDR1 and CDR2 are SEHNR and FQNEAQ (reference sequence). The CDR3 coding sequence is TGTGCCAGCAGCCCGGACAGGGACAATGAGCAGTTCTTC. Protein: CASSPDRDNEQFF.

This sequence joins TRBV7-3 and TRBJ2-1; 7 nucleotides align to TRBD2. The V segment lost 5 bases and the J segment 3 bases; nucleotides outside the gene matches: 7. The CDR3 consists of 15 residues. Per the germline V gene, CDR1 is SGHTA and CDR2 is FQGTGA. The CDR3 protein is CASSQLARGYNEQFF. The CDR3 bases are TGTGCCAGCAGCCAACTAGCGAGAGGCTACAATGAGCAGTTCTTC.

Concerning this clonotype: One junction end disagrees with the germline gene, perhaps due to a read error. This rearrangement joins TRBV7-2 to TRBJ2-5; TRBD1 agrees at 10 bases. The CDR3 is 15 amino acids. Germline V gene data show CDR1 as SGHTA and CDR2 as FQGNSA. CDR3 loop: CASSFDRGLGETEYF. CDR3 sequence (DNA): TGTGCCAGCAGCTTCGACAGGGGGCTGGGGGAGACCGAGTACTTC.

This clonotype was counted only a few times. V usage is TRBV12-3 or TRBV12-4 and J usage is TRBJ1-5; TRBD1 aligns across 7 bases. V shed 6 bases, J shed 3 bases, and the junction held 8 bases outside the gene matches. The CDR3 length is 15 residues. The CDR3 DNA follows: TGTGCCAGCAGCCAGGCGACAGGGATCAATCAGCCCCAGCATTTT. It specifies CASSQATGINQPQHF.

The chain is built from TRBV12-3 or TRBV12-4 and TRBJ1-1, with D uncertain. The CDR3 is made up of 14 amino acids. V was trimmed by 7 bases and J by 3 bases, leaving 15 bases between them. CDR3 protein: CASTPSLWDTEAFF. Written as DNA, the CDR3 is TGTGCCAGCACCCCCTCCTTGTGGGACACTGAAGCTTTCTTT.

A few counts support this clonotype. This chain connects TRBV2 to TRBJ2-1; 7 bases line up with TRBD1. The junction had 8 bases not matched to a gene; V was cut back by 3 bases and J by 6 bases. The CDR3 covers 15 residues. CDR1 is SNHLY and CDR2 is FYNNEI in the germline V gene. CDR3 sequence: CASSDQQTGRNEQFF. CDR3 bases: TGTGCCAGCAGTGACCAACAGACAGGGCGCAATGAGCAGTTCTTC.

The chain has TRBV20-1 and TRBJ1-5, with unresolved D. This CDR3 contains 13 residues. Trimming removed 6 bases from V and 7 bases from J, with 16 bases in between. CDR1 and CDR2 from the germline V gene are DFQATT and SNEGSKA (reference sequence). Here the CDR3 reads CSALGRVDQPQHF. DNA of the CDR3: TGCAGTGCCCTAGGACGGGTCGACCAGCCCCAGCATTTT.

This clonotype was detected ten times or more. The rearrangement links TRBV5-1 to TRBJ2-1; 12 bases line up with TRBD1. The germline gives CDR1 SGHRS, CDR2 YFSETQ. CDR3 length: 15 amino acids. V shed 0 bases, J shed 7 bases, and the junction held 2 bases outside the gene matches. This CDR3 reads CASSLEGQGANEQFF. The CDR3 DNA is TGCGCCAGCAGCTTGGAGGGACAGGGGGCGAATGAGCAGTTCTTC.

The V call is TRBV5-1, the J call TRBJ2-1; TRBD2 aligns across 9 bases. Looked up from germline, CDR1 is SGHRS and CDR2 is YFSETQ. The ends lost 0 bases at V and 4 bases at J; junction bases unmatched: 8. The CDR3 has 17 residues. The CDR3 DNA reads TGCGCCAGCAGCTTGGCCCCGACTAGCGGAGATTACAATGAGCAGTTCTTC. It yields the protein CASSLAPTSGDYNEQFF.

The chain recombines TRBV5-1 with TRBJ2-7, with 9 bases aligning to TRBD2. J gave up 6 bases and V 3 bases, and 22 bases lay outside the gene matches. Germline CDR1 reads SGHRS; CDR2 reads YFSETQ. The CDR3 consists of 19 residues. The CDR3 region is CASSWRPGLATAGSGEQYF. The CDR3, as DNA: TGCGCCAGCAGCTGGAGACCGGGACTAGCAACTGCGGGGAGTGGCGAGCAGTACTTC.